This passage covers 27 T cell receptor beta chains from one sample sequenced in a study of T-cell reconstitution after alpha-beta-depleted transplantation in children listed by TCRdb under 2016. The treatment or condition label, read with the paper, signifies: allogeneic hematopoietic cell transplantation with graft depleted of TCRalphabeta T cells and CD19 B cells. The library was produced with PCR. TCRdb lists the instrument as Illumina HiSeq 2500. Molecular barcoding was employed in the preparation of TCR libraries, with unique molecular identifiers being used to normalize TCRbeta repertoire quantification. The public reads were reanalyzed by TCRdb: fastp trimming at Q25, MiXCR alignment, in-frame beta chains only. Records with the same CDR3 protein are collapsed into one entry carrying the most frequent genes and DNA. The sample table shows around 490,000 distinct CDR3 sequences, and roughly an eighth are seen once. The ten largest clones add up to 14% of the sample.

The specimen was PBMCs, mostly from graft donor cells, collected 180 days after TCRalphabeta/CD19-depleted stem cell transplant. All receptors derive from a female patient aged 2 to 10 who had a stem cell transplant for aplastic anemia, so the T cells may come from the graft donor.

This chain's CDR3 is CASSIGRDGARAFF. As DNA, the CDR3 is TGTGCCAGCAGTATCGGACGGGACGGGGCTAGGGCTTTCTTT. The chain recombines TRBV27 with TRBJ1-1; D is possibly TRBD1 (5 bases). This CDR3 is 14 amino acids long. Trimming left V 5 bases short and J 11 bases short, with 21 bases between. Germline values: CDR1 MNHEY, CDR2 SMNVEV (reference sequence).

This clonotype was counted a single time. V and J are TRBV19 and TRBJ2-6; D remains unclear. CDR3 length: 14 residues. CDR1 is LNHDA and CDR2 is SQIVND in the germline V gene (reference sequence). The germline V and J ends were trimmed by 3 bases and 0 bases, with 3 bases remaining between them. CDR3 residues: CASSISSGANVLTF. The CDR3 bases are TGTGCCAGTAGTATTTCCTCTGGGGCCAACGTCCTGACTTTC.

This clonotype was seen ten or more times. J is TRBJ1-1 and V is TRBV29-1; TRBD1 aligns across 7 bases. Per the germline V gene, CDR1 is SQVTM and CDR2 is ANQGSEA. The CDR3 is made up of 14 amino acids. The ends lost 1 base at V and 0 bases at J; junction bases unmatched: 2. The CDR3 loop is CSVEVRGMNTEAFF. The CDR3 bases are TGCAGCGTTGAAGTCAGGGGGATGAACACTGAAGCTTTCTTT.

The chain employs TRBV5-1 and TRBJ2-7; D tentatively reads TRBD1 or TRBD2 (6 bases each). Per the germline V gene, CDR1 is SGHRS and CDR2 is YFSETQ. This CDR3 comprises 14 residues. The V end lost 0 bases, the J end lost 5 bases, and 12 bases lay between the germline ends. The CDR3 spells CASSLARRGDEQYF. Written as DNA, the CDR3 is TGCGCCAGCAGCTTGGCCCGAAGGGGGGACGAGCAGTACTTC.

This clonotype was observed at least ten times. The rearrangement links TRBV5-1 to TRBJ2-1, with 10 bases identical to TRBD2. V shed 4 bases, J shed 5 bases, and the junction held 18 bases outside the gene matches. The CDR3 runs 19 residues. Germline loops: CDR1 SGHRS, CDR2 YFSETQ. Here the CDR3 DNA reads TGCGCCAGCAGCCCCTGGACTAGCGGCCTTGTGGGGGAGAACAATGAGCAGTTCTTC. Its protein is CASSPWTSGLVGENNEQFF.

The chain links TRBV7-6 to TRBJ2-7, with D unclear. Deletions cut 8 bases from V and 4 bases from J, with 12 bases between. CDR1 and CDR2 from the germline V gene are SGHVS and FNYEAQ. The length of the CDR3 is 12 residues. The DNA for the CDR3 is TGTGCCAGCTTAACTCAGGAATACGAGCAGTACTTC. Amino acids: CASLTQEYEQYF.

This clonotype was found many times. The V call is TRBV5-1, the J call TRBJ2-2; D could derive from TRBD1 or TRBD2 (5 bases each). With 2 bases removed from V and 2 bases from J, the gap between germline ends came to 25 bases. This CDR3 comprises 20 residues. CDR1 is SGHRS and CDR2 is YFSETQ in the germline V gene. This CDR3 reads CASSFPLGTAELINTGELFF. CDR3 nucleotides: TGCGCCAGCAGCTTTCCTTTAGGGACCGCTGAATTAATTAACACCGGGGAGCTGTTTTTT.

The chain combines TRBV15 with TRBJ2-3; D not resolved. The CDR3 sequence is 13 residues long. Trimming took off 6 bases at V and 0 bases at J, with 7 bases between the two ends. Germline V gene lookup returns CDR1 LNHNV and CDR2 YYDKDF (reference sequence). CDR3 DNA sequence: TGTGCCACCAGGCGGTCTAGCACAGATACGCAGTATTTT. It yields the protein CATRRSSTDTQYF.

Only a few counts were recorded for this clonotype. The rearrangement joins TRBV7-2 to TRBJ1-3; 7 bases line up with TRBD1. The CDR3 extends over 16 amino acids. V trimming: 7 bases; J trimming: 0 bases; junction bases outside the gene matches: 9. The germline gives CDR1 SGHTA, CDR2 FQGNSA. This CDR3 is CASIFRGDTSGNTIYF. Written as DNA, the CDR3 is TGTGCCAGCATATTCAGGGGGGACACCTCTGGAAACACCATATATTTT. Looking up the rest from reference TRBV7-2 and TRBJ1-3 gives the full variable domain: GAGVSQSPSNKVTEKGKDVELRCDPISGHTALYWYRQSLGQGLEFLIYFQGNSAPDKSGLPSDRFSAERTGGSVSTLTIQRTQQEDSAVYLCASIFRGDTSGNTIYFGEGSWLTVV.

This clonotype was found a few times. The chain combines TRBV15 with TRBJ2-3; tentative D call: TRBD1 (6 bases). The CDR3 sequence is 14 residues long. CDR1 and CDR2 from the germline V gene are LNHNV and YYDKDF (reference sequence). The V gene lost 3 bases and the J gene lost 2 bases, with 9 bases spanning the gap. This CDR3 reads CATSRDRPTDTQYF. Here the CDR3 DNA reads TGTGCCACCAGCAGGGACAGACCCACAGATACGCAGTATTTT.

This chain joins TRBV3-1 and TRBJ2-7, with D hard to call. The germline CDR1 and CDR2 sequences are LGHDT and YNNKEL (reference sequence). V lost 0 bases, J lost 2 bases, and 11 bases lay in between. The CDR3 is 15 residues long. The DNA for the CDR3 is TGTGCCAGCAGCCAAGACCCCACAAGGACCTACGAGCAGTACGTC. Its protein is CASSQDPTRTYEQYV.

The V and J genes are TRBV20-1 and TRBJ2-1; tentative D call: TRBD2 (6 bases). CDR1 is DFQATT, CDR2 SNEGSKA, per germline (reference sequence). This CDR3 has 13 residues. V lost 8 bases and J 7 bases, leaving 18 bases between the germline ends. The CDR3 DNA is TGCAGTTTTAGCGGAAGAGTTTTTAATGAGCAGTTCTTC. Translation: CSFSGRVFNEQFF.

This clonotype has ten or more counts. The rearrangement joins TRBV7-9 to TRBJ2-5; no clear D. Looked up from germline, CDR1 is SEHNR and CDR2 is FQNEAQ (reference sequence). Trimming took off 2 bases at V and 5 bases at J, with 6 bases between the two ends. There are 12 residues in the CDR3. DNA for the CDR3: TGTGCCAGCAGCTTATATTTGGAGACCCAGTACTTC. Its translation: CASSLYLETQYF.

This clonotype was counted only a few times. V usage is TRBV7-2 and J usage is TRBJ2-7; tentatively, D is TRBD1 or TRBD2 (6 bases each). V lost 4 bases and J lost 6, with 19 bases in between. There are 15 residues in the CDR3. CDR1 is SGHTA and CDR2 is FQGNSA in the germline V gene. CDR3 loop: CASSSRLGGRFEQYV. The DNA for the CDR3 is TGTGCCAGCAGCTCCAGGCTGGGGGGCAGGTTCGAGCAGTACGTC.

A remark on this clonotype: Sequence at one end of the junction differs from germline and may be a read error. The V gene is TRBV7-2, the J gene TRBJ1-1; D is perhaps TRBD1 (6 bases). Per germline, CDR1 SGHTA and CDR2 FQGNSA. The length of the CDR3 is 16 residues. The CDR3 region has the DNA TGTGCCAGCAGCTTAGGAGGGGGTCCGAAGGGGACTGAAGCTTCCTTT. Its translation is CASSLGGGPKGTEASF.

This clonotype was counted ten times or more. The V call is TRBV29-1, the J call TRBJ1-2; TRBD1 might be the D (6 bases). V shed 8 bases and J shed 6 bases, with 16 bases lying between them. Germline V gene sequence: CDR1 SQVTM, CDR2 ANQGSEA. This CDR3 contains 12 residues. The CDR3 bases are TGCAGCAGCCTCGGGGGGGCCCATGGCTACACCTTC. This sequence encodes CSSLGGAHGYTF.

V gene TRBV24-1 combines with J gene TRBJ2-3; the D gene is possibly TRBD1 (5 bases). With 4 bases removed from V and 6 bases from J, the gap between germline ends came to 19 bases. From germline, CDR1 is KGHDR and CDR2 SFDVKD. The CDR3 spans 16 residues. The CDR3 DNA sequence: TGTGCCACCAGTGACCCCGGACAACCCAACCGGGATACGCAGTATTTT. Translation: CATSDPGQPNRDTQYF.

The sample holds a few counts of this clonotype. This rearrangement joins TRBV12-3 or TRBV12-4 to TRBJ1-5; possible D gene TRBD1, 5 bases. Trimming took 0 bases from V and 1 from J, leaving 13 bases between them. The CDR3 is made up of 17 amino acids. CDR3 sequence: CASSLAWGGASNQPQHF. DNA for the CDR3: TGTGCCAGCAGTTTAGCCTGGGGAGGGGCGAGCAATCAGCCCCAGCATTTT.

This clonotype has more than one count but fewer than ten. This sequence joins TRBV6-2 or TRBV6-3 and TRBJ1-1; 8 nucleotides align to TRBD1. V lost 6 bases, J lost 11 bases, and 8 bases stayed unmatched. Germline lookup yields CDR1 MNHEY and CDR2 SVGEGT. The CDR3 is 12 amino acids. CDR3: CASRMDRVKAFF. The CDR3 DNA follows: TGTGCCAGCAGGATGGACAGGGTGAAGGCTTTCTTT.

The V gene is TRBV10-2, the J gene TRBJ2-7; D gene unclear. Germline lookup yields CDR1 WSHSY and CDR2 SAAADI. The CDR3 is made up of 8 amino acids. The DNA for the CDR3 is TGCGCCAGGAGTGAGCAGTACGTC. Translating it yields CARSEQYV.

This clonotype was seen a few times. This chain joins TRBV25-1 and TRBJ2-3; 7 nucleotides match TRBD1. After removal of 1 base from V and 3 bases from J, the junction contained 7 bases not matched to a gene. Germline CDR1 MGHDK, CDR2 SYGVNS. The CDR3 extends over 16 amino acids. The CDR3 bases are TGTGCCAGCAGTGAATGGTACGACAGGGAGACAGATACGCAGTATTTT. This codes for CASSEWYDRETDTQYF.

This clonotype was observed a handful of times. The rearrangement joins TRBV11-2 to TRBJ2-3, with 9 nucleotides matching TRBD2. This CDR3 region has 18 residues. Germline assignment: CDR1 SGHAT and CDR2 FQNNGV. J lost 0 bases, V lost 2 bases, and 9 bases had no gene match. CDR3 sequence (DNA): TGTGCCAGCAGCTTACGAAGGCTAGCGGGGAGGAGCACAGATACGCAGTATTTT. It yields the protein CASSLRRLAGRSTDTQYF.

This chain connects TRBV15 to TRBJ1-5, with D unclear. The germline V gene encodes CDR1 LNHNV and CDR2 YYDKDF (reference sequence). Trimming took off 3 bases at V and 4 bases at J, with 7 bases between the two ends. This CDR3 region has 13 residues. DNA of the CDR3: TGTGCCACCAGCAGTCTAGGGAATCAGCCCCAGCATTTT. Translating it yields CATSSLGNQPQHF.

The V call is TRBV6-5, the J call TRBJ1-5, with D possibly TRBD1 on 6 matching bases. This CDR3 comprises 15 residues. V lost 6 bases and J lost 4, with 16 bases in between. Germline V CDR1 and CDR2: MNHEY, SVGAGI. This CDR3 is CASRLTGNWNQPQHF. CDR3 coding DNA: TGTGCCAGCAGGTTAACAGGGAATTGGAATCAGCCCCAGCATTTT.

The chain employs TRBV7-9 and TRBJ2-7, with 8 bases identical to TRBD2. The CDR3 is 16 residues long. Germline loops: CDR1 SEHNR, CDR2 FQNEAQ (reference sequence). V was clipped by 2 bases and J by 4 bases; unmatched bases: 10. CDR3 loop: CASSLKGGTSGYEQYF. For the CDR3, the DNA is TGTGCCAGCAGCTTAAAGGGGGGAACTAGCGGTTACGAGCAGTACTTC.

For the CDR3, the DNA is TGTGCCGGGTCGGACTTCTACAATGAGCAGTTCTTC. As protein: CAGSDFYNEQFF. The chain links TRBV6-6 to TRBJ2-1; D perhaps matches TRBD2 (5 bases). The V and J ends lost 11 bases and 3 bases respectively, with 11 bases between them. The CDR3 contains 12 residues. CDR1 and CDR2 from the germline V gene are MNHNY and SVGAGI (reference sequence).

This clonotype has a handful of counts. J is TRBJ2-1 and V is TRBV12-3 or TRBV12-4, with a tentative D call TRBD2 (6 bases). This CDR3 is built from 17 residues. V was clipped by 4 bases and J by 7 bases, with 23 bases between them. CDR3 amino acids: CASSSHRRAGSRNEQFF. The CDR3 DNA reads TGTGCCAGCAGTTCCCACAGGAGGGCCGGTAGCAGGAATGAGCAGTTCTTC.